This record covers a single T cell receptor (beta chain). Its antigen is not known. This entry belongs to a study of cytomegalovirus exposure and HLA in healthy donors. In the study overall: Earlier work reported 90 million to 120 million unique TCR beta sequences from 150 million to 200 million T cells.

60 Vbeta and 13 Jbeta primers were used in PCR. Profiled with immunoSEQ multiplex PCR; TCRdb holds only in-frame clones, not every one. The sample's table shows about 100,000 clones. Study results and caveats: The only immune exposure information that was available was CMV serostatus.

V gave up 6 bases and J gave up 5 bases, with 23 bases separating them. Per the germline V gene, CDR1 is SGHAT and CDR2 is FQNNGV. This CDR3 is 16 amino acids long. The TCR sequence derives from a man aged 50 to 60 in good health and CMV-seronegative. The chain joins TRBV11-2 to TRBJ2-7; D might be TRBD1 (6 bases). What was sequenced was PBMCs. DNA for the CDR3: TGTGCCAGCAGATCGACTCGGGGACAAGTAATCCACGAGCAGTACTTC. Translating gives CASRSTRGQVIHEQYF.